Given below is one T cell receptor beta chain in context. What it binds is not known. Between the trimmed V and J ends, which lost 5 bases and 7 bases, there was a span of 5 bases. CDR3 size: 11 residues. In germline, CDR1 is MNHEY, CDR2 SMNVEV (reference sequence). This record comes from a study of shared clonotypes between healthy human individuals. Study results and limitations: Generation probabilities of non-shared clonotypes were lower (relative to those shared by all four donors).

On sorted subsets, replicate PCRs used about 180 ng DNA, or some 27,000 T cell genomes. Clones were read by immunoSEQ multiplex PCR, and TCRdb kept only the in-frame ones, dropping some. The data show more than 2 million clones, 93% seen once. Naive CD8 cells lacked CD45RO and underwent positive selection for CCR7, leaving out terminally differentiated effector memory CD45RA+ cells. This TCR was sampled from a man between 18 and 35 years old in good health. Some clones in this sample may be carry-over from other donors' samples. J is TRBJ2-2 and V is TRBV27; the D gene is possibly TRBD2 (5 bases). Sequences were obtained from naive CD8+ T cells from PBMCs. The CDR3 sequence: CASSGGGELFF. In nucleotides, the CDR3 is TGTGCCAGCAGTGGAGGCGGGGAGCTGTTTTTT.